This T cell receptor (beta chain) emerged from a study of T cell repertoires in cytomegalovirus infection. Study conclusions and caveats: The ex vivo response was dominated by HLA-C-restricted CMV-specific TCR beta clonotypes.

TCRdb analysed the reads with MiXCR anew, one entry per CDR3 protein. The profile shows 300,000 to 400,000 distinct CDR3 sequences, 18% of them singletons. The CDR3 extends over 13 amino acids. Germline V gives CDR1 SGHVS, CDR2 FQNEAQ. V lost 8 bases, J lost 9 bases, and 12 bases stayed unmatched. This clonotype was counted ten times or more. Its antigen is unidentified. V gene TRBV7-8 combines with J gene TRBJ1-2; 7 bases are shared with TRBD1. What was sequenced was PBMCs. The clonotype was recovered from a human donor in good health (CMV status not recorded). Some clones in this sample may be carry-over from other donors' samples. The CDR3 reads CASGARTGPRYTF. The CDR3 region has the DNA TGTGCCAGCGGAGCCCGGACAGGCCCACGCTACACCTTC.